This T cell receptor beta chain derives from a study of blood T cell repertoires in COVID-19. This clone has a handful of counts. Per germline, CDR1 SQVTM and CDR2 ANQGSEA. This CDR3 spans 15 amino acids. V shed 4 bases, J shed 5 bases, and the junction held 7 bases outside the gene matches. Method: immunoSEQ multiplex PCR; TCRdb's copy keeps in-frame clones and lacks some. Among approximately 270,000 clones listed, approximately 85% were seen once. Across about two dozen US areas, participants ranged in age from roughly 18 to 95 years. Cohort placement rested on clinical history that participants reported themselves.

The specimen sequenced was PBMCs or T cells enriched from blood (not recorded which). The clonotype comes from a woman under 40 who had recovered from COVID-19. The chain is built from TRBV29-1 and TRBJ2-2; TRBD2 matches at 10 bases. CDR3 in DNA: TGCAGCGTTGGGAGCGGGAGGGCCGGGACCGGGGAGCTGTTTTTT. Amino acid sequence: CSVGSGRAGTGELFF.